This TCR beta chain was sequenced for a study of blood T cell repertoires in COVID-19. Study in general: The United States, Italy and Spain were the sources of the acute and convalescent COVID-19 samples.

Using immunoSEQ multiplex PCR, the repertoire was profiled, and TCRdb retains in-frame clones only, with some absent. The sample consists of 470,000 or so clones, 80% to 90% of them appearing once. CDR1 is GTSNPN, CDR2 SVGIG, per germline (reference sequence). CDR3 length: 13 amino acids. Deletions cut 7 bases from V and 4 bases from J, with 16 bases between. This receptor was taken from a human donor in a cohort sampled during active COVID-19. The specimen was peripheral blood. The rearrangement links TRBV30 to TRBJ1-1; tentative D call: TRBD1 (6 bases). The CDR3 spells CAFFWQGRTEAFF. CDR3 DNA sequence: TGTGCCTTTTTCTGGCAGGGGCGCACTGAAGCTTTCTTT.